This T cell receptor beta chain derives from a study of blood T cells in healthy people across ages. About the research overall: Capture via template switching afforded approximately one barcoded beta molecule per two T cells.

Germline V gene sequence: CDR1 SGHVS, CDR2 FQNEAQ. Between the trimmed V and J ends, which lost 6 bases and 4 bases, there was a span of 15 bases. The CDR3 is 14 residues long. Staff drew roughly 10 milliliters of peripheral blood from each donor. Points from the study as a whole: The long-lived group displayed more naive CD4+ cells, plus higher diversity, than the aged donors did. The authors considered diversity estimates from one million T cells to be underestimates.

Worth noting for this clonotype: Its antigen is not identified.

The authors ran a second PCR of about 6 to 11 cycles using a sample-barcoded 5' primer and a J-beta primer mix. Each CDR3 protein gets one entry after TCRdb re-called the 5' RACE reads with MiXCR. The sample shows approximately 800,000 distinct CDR3 sequences, approximately 60% of them seen only once. The clonotype comes from a man aged 35-49 years in good health. The chain has TRBV7-8 and TRBJ1-2, with TRBD1 as a possible D gene (6 bases). Sequencing was carried out using blood. CDR3 sequence reads: CASSRRGSFYGYTF. In nucleotides, the CDR3 is TGTGCCAGCAGTCGGAGGGGGTCGTTCTATGGCTACACCTTC. Full variable domain (missing parts from reference TRBV7-8 and TRBJ1-2): GAGVSQSPRYKVAKRGQDVALRCDPISGHVSLFWYQQALGQGPEFLTYFQNEAQLDKSGLPSDRFFAERPEGSVSTLKIQRTQQEDSAVYLCASSRRGSFYGYTFGSGTRLTVV.